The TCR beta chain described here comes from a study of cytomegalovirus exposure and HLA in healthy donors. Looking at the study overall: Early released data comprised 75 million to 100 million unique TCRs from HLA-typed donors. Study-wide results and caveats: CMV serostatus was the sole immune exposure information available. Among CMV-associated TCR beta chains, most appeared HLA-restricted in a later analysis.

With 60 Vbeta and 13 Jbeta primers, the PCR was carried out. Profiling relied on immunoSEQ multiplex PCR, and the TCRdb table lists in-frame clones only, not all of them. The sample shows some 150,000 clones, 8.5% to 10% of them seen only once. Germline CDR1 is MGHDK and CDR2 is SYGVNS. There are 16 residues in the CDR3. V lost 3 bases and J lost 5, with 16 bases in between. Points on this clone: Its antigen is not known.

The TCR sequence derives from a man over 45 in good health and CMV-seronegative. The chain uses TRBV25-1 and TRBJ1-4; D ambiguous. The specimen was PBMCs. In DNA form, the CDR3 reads TGTGCCAGCAGTGACTACCGGGGAGGGAGGAATGAAAAACTGTTTTTT. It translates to CASSDYRGGRNEKLFF.